The text below deals with one T cell receptor beta chain. This specimen belongs to a study of blood T cell repertoires in COVID-19. The protocol was immunoSEQ multiplex PCR, while the TCRdb copy is restricted to in-frame clones and leaves out a portion. Among around 120,000 clones, roughly 80% were seen once, and the ten largest hold about 2%. V was shortened by 1 base and J by 6 bases, with 12 bases between the two germline ends. The CDR3 consists of 14 residues. The germline gives CDR1 SGHAT, CDR2 FQNNGV. This chain links TRBV11-2 with TRBJ1-1; tentatively, D is TRBD1 (5 bases). This TCR derives from a man in his 70s with acute or convalescent COVID-19. The specimen sequenced was peripheral blood. The CDR3 region has the DNA TGTGCCAGCAGCTTAGTATTTGCGGGGGCTGAAGCTTTCTTT. Its translation is CASSLVFAGAEAFF. Full variable domain (rest looked up from reference TRBV11-2 and TRBJ1-1): EAGVAQSPRYKIIEKRQSVAFWCNPISGHATLYWYQQILGQGPKLLIQFQNNGVVDDSQLPKDRFSAERLKGVDSTLKIQPAKLEDSAVYLCASSLVFAGAEAFFGQGTRLTVV.